This entry features one T cell receptor beta chain sequence. Its target is unknown. Noted treatment: oral pan-JAK inhibitor, 5-10 mg twice daily. Lesional scalp punch biopsies and peripheral blood came from alopecia areata patients. The sample belongs to a study of CD8+ T cells in alopecia areata. Study results and limitations: An increase in clonality over normal scalp was evident in lesional scalp, especially alopecia totalis/universalis. In scalp and blood during tofacitinib, many expanded lesional clones persisted. Tofacitinib significantly brought down scalp clonality and expanded CD8+ clones among top 100.

Sequencing templates came from extracted RNA that was reverse transcribed into cDNA. Using immunoSEQ multiplex PCR, the repertoire was profiled, and TCRdb retains in-frame clones only, with some absent. Found here are about 210,000 clones, under 70% of them singletons; the top ten hold over 1%. This TCR was recovered from a human donor with alopecia areata. The input for sequencing was CD4+ T cells sorted from blood, taken at week 44, from a patient treated with tofacitinib.

The CDR3 loop is CASRERASYNEQFF. CDR3 nucleotides: TGTGCCAGCAGGGAGCGGGCTTCCTACAATGAGCAGTTCTTC. The genes are TRBV27 and TRBJ2-1; D perhaps matches TRBD2 (6 bases). CDR1 and CDR2 (germline): MNHEY, SMNVEV (reference sequence). V was trimmed by 6 bases and J by 1 base, leaving 10 bases between them. The CDR3 sequence is 14 residues long.